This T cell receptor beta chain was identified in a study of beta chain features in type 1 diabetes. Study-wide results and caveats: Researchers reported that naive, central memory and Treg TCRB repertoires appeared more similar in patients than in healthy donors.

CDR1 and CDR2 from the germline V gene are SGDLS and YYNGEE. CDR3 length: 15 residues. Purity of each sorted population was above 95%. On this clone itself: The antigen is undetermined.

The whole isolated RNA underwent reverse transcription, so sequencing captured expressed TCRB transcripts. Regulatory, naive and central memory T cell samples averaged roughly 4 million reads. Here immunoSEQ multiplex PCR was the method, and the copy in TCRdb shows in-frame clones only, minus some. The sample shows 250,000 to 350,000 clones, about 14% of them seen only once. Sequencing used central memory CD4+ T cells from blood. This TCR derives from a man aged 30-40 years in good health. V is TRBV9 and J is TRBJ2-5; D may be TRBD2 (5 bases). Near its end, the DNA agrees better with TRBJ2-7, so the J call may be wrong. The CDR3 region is CASSVGELGHYEQYF. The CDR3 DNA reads TGTGCCAGCAGCGTAGGGGAACTAGGCCACTACGAGCAGTACTTC.